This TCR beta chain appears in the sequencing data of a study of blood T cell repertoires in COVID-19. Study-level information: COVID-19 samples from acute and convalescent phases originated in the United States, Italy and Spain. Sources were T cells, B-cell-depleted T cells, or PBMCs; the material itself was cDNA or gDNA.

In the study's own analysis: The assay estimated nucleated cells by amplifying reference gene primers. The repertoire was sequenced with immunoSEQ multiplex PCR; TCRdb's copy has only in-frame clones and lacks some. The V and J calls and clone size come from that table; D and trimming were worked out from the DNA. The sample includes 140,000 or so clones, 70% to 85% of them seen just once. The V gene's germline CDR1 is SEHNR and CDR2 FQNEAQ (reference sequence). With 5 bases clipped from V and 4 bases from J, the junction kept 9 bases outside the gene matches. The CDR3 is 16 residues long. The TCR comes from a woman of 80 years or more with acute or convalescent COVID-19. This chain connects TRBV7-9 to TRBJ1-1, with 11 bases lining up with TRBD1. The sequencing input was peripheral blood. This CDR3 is CASSAPGTGGITEAFF. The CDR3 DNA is TGTGCCAGCAGCGCTCCCGGGACAGGGGGGATCACTGAAGCTTTCTTT.